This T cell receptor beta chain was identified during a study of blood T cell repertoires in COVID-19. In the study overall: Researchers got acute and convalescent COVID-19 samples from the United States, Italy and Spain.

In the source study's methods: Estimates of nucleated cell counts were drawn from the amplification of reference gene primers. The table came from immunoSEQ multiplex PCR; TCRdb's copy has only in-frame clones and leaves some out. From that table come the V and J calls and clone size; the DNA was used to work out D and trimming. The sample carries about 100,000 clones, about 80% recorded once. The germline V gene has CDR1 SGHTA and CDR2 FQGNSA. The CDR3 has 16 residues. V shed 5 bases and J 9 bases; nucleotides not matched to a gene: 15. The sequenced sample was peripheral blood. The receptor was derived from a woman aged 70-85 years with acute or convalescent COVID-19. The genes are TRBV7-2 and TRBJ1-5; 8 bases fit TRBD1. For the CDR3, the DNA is TGTGCCAGCAGCCTAACCGGGACAGGCCAGTTGCGGCCCCAGCATTTT. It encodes CASSLTGTGQLRPQHF.